This T cell receptor beta chain was obtained from a study of T cells in Graves' hyperthyroidism and ophthalmopathy. Per germline, CDR1 SNHLY and CDR2 FYNNEI. Trimming left V 2 bases short and J 8 bases short, with 13 bases between. The CDR3 loop spans 14 amino acids. The TCR beta CDR3 regions underwent amplification using RNA transcripts as the source. A first-round RT-PCR of the TCR CDR3 used the HTBI primer set. TCRdb passed the multiplex PCR reads through MiXCR, listing each CDR3 protein once. The sample has about 340,000 distinct CDR3 sequences; around 20% are singletons. At least ten counts were recorded for this clonotype.

The clonotype was recovered from a woman aged 45-59 years with Graves' hyperthyroidism. Specimen: blood. The rearrangement links TRBV2 to TRBJ2-1; maybe TRBD2 (6 bases). The CDR3 bases are TGTGCCAGCAGTGAAACGCGGACTATCGATGAGCAGTTCTTC. It translates to CASSETRTIDEQFF.